Shown below are 32 T cell receptor beta chains from a single sample sequenced in a study of Ad26.COV2.S vaccination and SARS-CoV-2 variants. Treatment defined: 15 to 20 received Ad26.COV2.S at low or high dose, single or two shots; about 5 received placebo; per-sample allocation not given. Samples were taken on day 63 after the first vaccine or placebo injection. Clones were read by immunoSEQ multiplex PCR, and TCRdb kept only the in-frame ones, dropping some. Among hundreds of thousands of clones, approximately 86% were seen once, and the ten largest hold over 8.5%. The material sequenced was peripheral blood, taken in a trial of Ad26.COV2.S vaccine versus placebo. The receptors here all came from a person aged 18-65 years who received the Ad26.COV2.S COVID-19 vaccine or a placebo.

The gene calls are TRBV2 and TRBJ1-4, with D tentatively TRBD1 (5 bases). Germline-derived CDR1 and CDR2 are SNHLY and FYNNEI. V lost 3 bases and J lost 5, with 16 bases in between. The CDR3 has 16 amino acids. The CDR3: CASSEGRAGRNEKLFF. Here the CDR3 DNA reads TGTGCCAGCAGTGAGGGGCGGGCAGGGAGGAATGAAAAACTGTTTTTT.

The V gene is TRBV24-1, the J gene TRBJ2-3, with D tentatively TRBD2 (6 bases). V lost 10 bases to trimming and J lost 3 bases, with 13 bases between them. The V gene's germline CDR1 is KGHDR and CDR2 SFDVKD. The CDR3 is 13 amino acids. The DNA of the CDR3 is TGTGCCACTGGGGACTTGGGGACAGATACGCAGTATTTT. Translated, it gives CATGDLGTDTQYF.

J is TRBJ2-2 and V is TRBV10-3; no reliable D call. The ends were cut back, 0 bases at V and 0 bases at J, with 11 bases in the middle. In germline, CDR1 is ENHRY, CDR2 SYGVKD. CDR3 length: 17 amino acids. The CDR3 sequence: CAISESTELPNTGELFF. For the CDR3, the DNA is TGTGCCATCAGTGAGTCTACGGAACTACCGAACACCGGGGAGCTGTTTTTT.

In its sample, this clone was seen once. J is TRBJ1-2 and V is TRBV28, with 12 bases matching TRBD1. The germline gives CDR1 MDHEN, CDR2 SYDVKM. CDR3 size: 17 residues. V trimming: 6 bases; J trimming: 5 bases; junction bases outside the gene matches: 13. CDR3 DNA: TGTGCCAGCAGAACTGGGACAGGGGGCGGTCGGGGGTATGGCTACACCTTC. Translation: CASRTGTGGGRGYGYTF.

The chain links TRBV5-1 to TRBJ2-1; possible D gene TRBD2, 5 bases. The V gene's germline CDR1 is SGHRS and CDR2 YFSETQ. The length of the CDR3 is 13 residues. Trimming stripped 5 bases from V and 10 bases from J, with 16 bases between. The CDR3 sequence: CASSLGLASEQFF. CDR3 bases: TGCGCCAGCAGTTTAGGGCTAGCTAGCGAGCAGTTCTTC.

V is TRBV28 and J is TRBJ2-3; TRBD2 might be the D (6 bases). This CDR3 is built from 16 residues. The V gene's germline CDR1 is MDHEN and CDR2 SYDVKM. V lost 8 bases and J 0 bases, leaving 18 bases between the germline ends. The CDR3 sequence: CASAGTYGRSTDTQYF. The CDR3 DNA follows: TGTGCCAGCGCCGGGACCTATGGGAGGAGCACAGATACGCAGTATTTT.

This clone was picked up a small number of times. This chain links TRBV3-1 (or the pseudogene TRBV3-2) with TRBJ1-2, with TRBD1 matching over 7 bases. V lost 4 bases, J lost 6 bases, and 8 bases stayed unmatched. The CDR3 is made up of 14 amino acids. CDR1 is LGHDT, CDR2 YNNKEL, per germline (reference sequence). CDR3 region: CASSRQGRGNGYTF. DNA of the CDR3: TGTGCCAGCAGCCGACAGGGAAGGGGGAATGGCTACACCTTC.

The chain recombines TRBV6-2 or TRBV6-3 with TRBJ2-3; tentatively, D is TRBD1 (5 bases). Germline V gives CDR1 MNHEY, CDR2 SVGEGT. There are 13 residues in the CDR3. V was trimmed by 5 bases and J by 1 base, leaving 7 bases between them. CDR3 bases: TGTGCCAGCAGTAAAGGGGGCACAGATACGCAGTATTTT. It codes for CASSKGGTDTQYF.

V and J are TRBV29-1 and TRBJ1-2; tentative D call: TRBD1 (5 bases). The CDR3 sequence is 13 residues long. Trimming took off 7 bases at V and 2 bases at J, with 14 bases between the two ends. Per germline, CDR1 SQVTM and CDR2 ANQGSEA. The CDR3 reads CSAAGGDNYGYTF. Written as DNA, the CDR3 is TGCAGCGCGGCAGGTGGGGACAACTATGGCTACACCTTC.

The genes are TRBV14 and TRBJ2-5; TRBD1 matches at 7 bases. Germline assignment: CDR1 SGHDN and CDR2 FVKESK. Trimming took 1 base from V and 4 from J; bases not matched to a gene: 9. The CDR3 runs to 16 residues. The CDR3 spells CASSQVKYRGLETQYF. Written as DNA, the CDR3 is TGTGCCAGCAGCCAAGTGAAGTACAGGGGCTTAGAGACCCAGTACTTC.

V gene TRBV5-1 combines with J gene TRBJ1-1, with a possible D match to TRBD1 (6 bases). From germline, CDR1 is SGHRS and CDR2 YFSETQ. Trimming left V 1 base short and J 3 bases short, with 16 bases between. This CDR3 spans 16 amino acids. The CDR3 sequence is CASSLLPRGGDTEAFF. The CDR3 nucleotides are TGCGCCAGCAGCTTGTTACCCAGGGGAGGGGACACTGAAGCTTTCTTT.

This chain connects TRBV3-1 (or the pseudogene TRBV3-2) to TRBJ2-5; D is undetermined. The V gene lost 4 bases and the J gene lost 5 bases, with 8 bases spanning the gap. The CDR3 has 12 amino acids. Per germline, CDR1 LGHDT and CDR2 YNNKEL (reference sequence). For the CDR3, the DNA is TGTGCCAGCAGCCCCCCCCGGGAGACCCAGTACTTC. Translating gives CASSPPRETQYF.

The chain combines TRBV11-2 with TRBJ2-7; maybe TRBD2 (6 bases). The germline gives CDR1 SGHAT, CDR2 FQNNGV. The CDR3 totals 14 residues. The V and J ends lost 5 bases and 3 bases respectively, with 14 bases between them. CDR3 sequence reads: CASSLQTSFYEQYF. The CDR3 DNA sequence: TGTGCCAGCAGCCTTCAGACTAGTTTCTACGAGCAGTACTTC.

The chain joins TRBV6-1 to TRBJ2-1; 10 nucleotides agree with TRBD2. V lost 1 base to trimming and J lost 9 bases; unmatched junction nucleotides: 6. Germline CDR1 is MNHNS and CDR2 is SASEGT. The CDR3 is 15 amino acids. The CDR3 here is CASSEGLAGVPEQFF. Here the CDR3 DNA reads TGTGCCAGCAGTGAAGGTCTAGCGGGAGTCCCTGAGCAGTTCTTC.

The chain uses TRBV25-1 and TRBJ1-1; D is unclear. Per the germline V gene, CDR1 is MGHDK and CDR2 is SYGVNS. V was pared by 2 bases and J by 9 bases, with 13 bases between. The CDR3 contains 13 residues. CDR3 in amino acids: CASSEGFGGKAFF. The CDR3 DNA reads TGTGCCAGCAGTGAAGGATTTGGCGGCAAAGCTTTCTTT.

This clone was seen more than once but under ten times. The chain links TRBV4-1 to TRBJ2-1; tentative D call: TRBD1 (6 bases). Trimming stripped 3 bases from V and 8 bases from J, with 17 bases between. Germline V gene sequence: CDR1 MGHRA, CDR2 YSYEKL. CDR3 size: 15 residues. CDR3 DNA sequence: TGCGCCAGCAGCCAGTATCACAGGGTAGACGATGAGCAGTTCTTC. Its protein is CASSQYHRVDDEQFF.

V is TRBV6-2 or TRBV6-3 and J is TRBJ1-2; 9 positions match TRBD1. The CDR3 runs to 16 residues. Losses at the gene ends were 6 bases for V and 3 bases for J; bases not matched to a gene: 11. Germline lookup yields CDR1 MNHEY and CDR2 SVGEGT. CDR3 loop: CASSWGQGRAHYGYTF. In DNA, the CDR3 is TGTGCCAGCAGCTGGGGACAGGGAAGAGCCCACTATGGCTACACCTTC.

This clone was counted a single time. The chain has TRBV5-1 and TRBJ2-7; D is possibly TRBD1 or TRBD2 (5 bases each). V was clipped by 2 bases and J by 5 bases, with 26 bases between them. The CDR3 totals 18 residues. Germline lookup yields CDR1 SGHRS and CDR2 YFSETQ. DNA for the CDR3: TGCGCCAGCAGCTTACCCACGACCGACATTAGGGGACGGAACGAGCAGTACTTC. This gives the protein CASSLPTTDIRGRNEQYF.

The chain uses TRBV5-1 and TRBJ2-5, with 12 bases matching TRBD2. The CDR3 sequence is 16 residues long. Germline V gene sequence: CDR1 SGHRS, CDR2 YFSETQ. J was trimmed by 5 bases and V by 1 base; bases with no gene match: 6. CDR3 sequence reads: CASSLFPGLAGETQYF. The DNA of the CDR3 is TGCGCCAGCAGCTTGTTCCCCGGACTAGCGGGGGAGACCCAGTACTTC.

The V and J genes are TRBV24-1 and TRBJ2-2, with 7 bases that match TRBD1. Germline V gene lookup returns CDR1 KGHDR and CDR2 SFDVKD. This CDR3 region has 15 residues. Trimming removed 2 bases from V and 5 bases from J; junction bases left unmatched: 4. The CDR3 region has the DNA TGTGCCACCAGTGATTGGTTCAGGGGGACCGGGGAGCTGTTTTTT. Protein: CATSDWFRGTGELFF.

V gene TRBV28 combines with J gene TRBJ2-7; the D gene is possibly TRBD1 (5 bases). V gave up 2 bases and J gave up 6 bases, with 11 bases separating them. The CDR3 has 13 amino acids. Germline V gene sequence: CDR1 MDHEN, CDR2 SYDVKM. CDR3 amino acids: CASSLNRRAEQYF. CDR3 sequence (DNA): TGTGCCAGCAGTTTAAATCGCAGGGCCGAGCAGTACTTC.

This clone was counted a single time. The chain combines TRBV21-1 with TRBJ2-7; the table assigns TRBD1, which was not confirmed against the DNA. TRBV21-1 represents a pseudogene. The CDR3 covers 14 residues. The CDR3 sequence: CASSPGQGSYEQYF. The CDR3 DNA reads TGTGCCAGCAGTCCGGGACAGGGGTCCTACGAGCAGTACTTC.

The rearrangement joins TRBV29-1 to TRBJ2-3; D might be TRBD2 (5 bases). The CDR3 runs to 13 residues. CDR1 is SQVTM, CDR2 ANQGSEA, per germline. V was shortened by 2 bases and J by 1 base, with 7 bases between the two germline ends. This CDR3 is CSVEISGTDTQYF. The CDR3 nucleotides read TGCAGCGTTGAAATTAGCGGCACAGATACGCAGTATTTT.

The rearrangement uses TRBV7-8 and TRBJ2-2; D is possibly TRBD2 (6 bases). CDR1 is SGHVS, CDR2 FQNEAQ, per germline. The CDR3 loop spans 16 amino acids. V lost 5 bases and J lost 1, with 14 bases in between. CDR3 nucleotides: TGTGCCAGCAGCCCCCAAGGGCGGGGGAACACCGGGGAGCTGTTTTTT. It codes for CASSPQGRGNTGELFF.

The chain carries TRBV30 and TRBJ1-4; maybe TRBD1 (5 bases). This CDR3 spans 13 amino acids. Germline V gene data show CDR1 as GTSNPN and CDR2 as SVGIG (reference sequence). V was clipped by 5 bases and J by 8 bases, with 15 bases between them. CDR3 sequence (DNA): TGTGCCTGGTCGGGGGAGATCTACGAAAAACTGTTTTTT. Amino acid sequence: CAWSGEIYEKLFF. Combining the CDR3 with reference TRBV30 and TRBJ1-4 gives the whole variable domain SQTIHQWPATLVQPVGSPLSLECTVEGTSNPNLYWYRQAAGRGLQLLFYSVGIGQISSEVPQNLSASRPQDRQFILSSKKLLLSDSGFYLCAWSGEIYEKLFFGSGTQLSVL.

The V gene is TRBV6-2 or TRBV6-3, the J gene TRBJ2-1, with 10 bases aligning to TRBD2. J was trimmed by 7 bases and V by 5 bases; bases with no gene match: 11. In germline, CDR1 is MNHEY, CDR2 SVGEGT. The CDR3 has 16 amino acids. The CDR3: CASSTSGTSDANEQFF. CDR3 DNA: TGTGCCAGCAGTACATCCGGGACTAGCGACGCAAATGAGCAGTTCTTC.

The chain combines TRBV11-2 with TRBJ1-5, with TRBD1 as a possible D gene (6 bases). The CDR3 has 16 residues. Germline V gives CDR1 SGHAT, CDR2 FQNNGV. V lost 7 bases to trimming and J lost 2 bases, with 18 bases between them. This CDR3 reads CASIQCGRGRNQPQHF. CDR3 bases: TGTGCCAGCATCCAATGCGGGCGGGGGCGCAATCAGCCCCAGCATTTT.

This sequence joins TRBV19 and TRBJ2-2; D is unclear. Germline V gene data show CDR1 as LNHDA and CDR2 as SQIVND (reference sequence). Trimming took off 4 bases at V and 4 bases at J, with 13 bases between the two ends. The CDR3 extends over 15 amino acids. CDR3 protein: CASSTLLGSTGELFF. The CDR3 nucleotides read TGTGCCAGTAGTACTCTGTTAGGTTCCACCGGGGAGCTGTTTTTT.

The chain uses TRBV4-3 and TRBJ2-2, with D possibly being TRBD2 (5 bases). The CDR3 loop spans 16 amino acids. The germline V gene has CDR1 LGHNA and CDR2 YSLEER. V lost 0 bases and J 3 bases, leaving 11 bases between the germline ends. The CDR3 nucleotides read TGCGCCAGCAGCCAAGACTCGGGGTGGTACACCGGGGAGCTGTTTTTT. It codes for CASSQDSGWYTGELFF.

A word on this clone: The identical CDR3 is also encoded by other nucleotide sequences in the sample. V is TRBV27 and J is TRBJ2-7; 7 nucleotides align to TRBD2. After removal of 5 bases from V and 3 bases from J, the junction contained 4 bases not matched to a gene. The V gene's germline CDR1 is MNHEY and CDR2 SMNVEV (reference sequence). The CDR3 consists of 13 residues. The CDR3 spells CASSLRTSYEQYF. The DNA of the CDR3 is TGTGCCAGCAGTCTCAGGACTAGCTACGAGCAGTACTTC.

The chain employs TRBV28 and TRBJ1-2, with 10 bases identical to TRBD1. The CDR3 consists of 15 residues. The germline V gene has CDR1 MDHEN and CDR2 SYDVKM. Unmatched junction bases numbered 7, after V lost 3 bases and J lost 6 bases. The CDR3 region has the DNA TGTGCCAGCAGTTTGGCCGGGACAGGGGAAAATGGCTACACCTTC. This codes for CASSLAGTGENGYTF.

V usage is TRBV4-3 and J usage is TRBJ2-3, with 10 bases aligning to TRBD2. CDR1 LGHNA and CDR2 YSLEER come from the germline V gene. This CDR3 spans 16 amino acids. The junction had 6 bases not matched to a gene; V was cut back by 2 bases and J by 4 bases. This CDR3 reads CASSQYSGTSADTQYF. The CDR3 coding sequence is TGCGCCAGCAGCCAATACTCCGGGACTAGCGCAGATACGCAGTATTTT.